The 19 T cell receptor beta chains given below trace back to one sample, sequenced in a study of blood T cell repertoires in COVID-19. Only in-frame clones appear in the TCRdb table, and some are missing; sequencing was by immunoSEQ multiplex PCR. The table shows about 86,000 clones, with around 85% occurring only once. The sequencing input was peripheral blood. The receptors were sampled from a man between 50 and 59 years old with acute or convalescent COVID-19.

This chain joins TRBV30 and TRBJ1-6; D unclear. The V end lost 0 bases, the J end lost 7 bases, and 7 bases lay between the germline ends. CDR3 length: 13 amino acids. Germline V gene data show CDR1 as GTSNPN and CDR2 as SVGIG (reference sequence). The CDR3 is CAWSVSPNSPLHF. CDR3 DNA: TGTGCCTGGAGTGTATCCCCAAATTCACCCCTCCACTTT. The whole variable domain, filled in from reference TRBV30 and TRBJ1-6, reads SQTIHQWPATLVQPVGSPLSLECTVEGTSNPNLYWYRQAAGRGLQLLFYSVGIGQISSEVPQNLSASRPQDRQFILSSKKLLLSDSGFYLCAWSVSPNSPLHFGNGTRLTVT.

This clone was observed a few times. The gene calls are TRBV7-2 and TRBJ2-1; TRBD1 agrees at 8 bases. The CDR3 totals 15 residues. Germline loops: CDR1 SGHTA, CDR2 FQGNSA. V shed 3 bases, J shed 4 bases, and the junction held 5 bases outside the gene matches. In DNA, the CDR3 is TGTGCCAGCAGCTTCGGGGACAGGAGATACAATGAGCAGTTCTTC. It codes for CASSFGDRRYNEQFF.

The gene calls are TRBV6-2 or TRBV6-3 and TRBJ1-2, with a tentative D call TRBD1 (6 bases). Per the germline V gene, CDR1 is MNHEY and CDR2 is SVGEGT. V lost 4 bases, J lost 5 bases, and 17 bases lay in between. This CDR3 spans 15 amino acids. The CDR3 sequence is CASSSGQPGWYGYTF. CDR3 nucleotides: TGTGCCAGCAGTTCGGGACAACCGGGATGGTATGGCTACACCTTC.

The chain recombines TRBV20-1 with TRBJ2-5; no clear D gene. The CDR3 sequence is 11 residues long. CDR1 and CDR2 from the germline V gene are DFQATT and SNEGSKA (reference sequence). Here the CDR3 DNA reads TGCAGCTACAGCAACCAAGAGACCCAGTACTTC. This translates into CSYSNQETQYF.

V usage is TRBV4-3 and J usage is TRBJ2-2; 7 nucleotides agree with TRBD2. CDR1 and CDR2 from the germline V gene are LGHNA and YSLEER. Trimming took 0 bases from V and 2 from J; bases not matched to a gene: 6. This CDR3 has 17 amino acids. The CDR3 here is CASSQDLSGANTGELFF. The CDR3 DNA reads TGCGCCAGCAGCCAAGATTTGAGCGGGGCAAACACCGGGGAGCTGTTTTTT.

This chain joins TRBV29-1 and TRBJ1-4; tentatively, D is TRBD1 (5 bases). Germline V gives CDR1 SQVTM, CDR2 ANQGSEA. Deletions cut 7 bases from V and 3 bases from J, with 15 bases between. This CDR3 is built from 14 residues. The CDR3 region is CSANGGGANEKLFF. In nucleotides, the CDR3 is TGCAGCGCTAATGGTGGGGGGGCTAATGAAAAACTGTTTTTT. The variable domain in full, completed from reference TRBV29-1 and TRBJ1-4, reads SAVISQKPSRDICQRGTSLTIQCQVDSQVTMMFWYRQQPGQSLTLIATANQGSEATYESGFVIDKFPISRPNLTFSTLTVSNMSPEDSSIYLCSANGGGANEKLFFGSGTQLSVL.

J is TRBJ2-2 and V is TRBV4-1; D not certain. V lost 4 bases to trimming and J lost 1 base, with 10 bases between them. Germline V lookup: CDR1 MGHRA, CDR2 YSYEKL. This CDR3 region has 15 residues. CDR3 nucleotide sequence: TGCGCCAGCAGCCCCCCCTCGGGGAACACCGGGGAGCTGTTTTTT. Translation: CASSPPSGNTGELFF.

The chain is built from TRBV3-1 (or the pseudogene TRBV3-2) and TRBJ1-1, with D unclear. Trimming cost V 0 bases and J 1 base, with 6 bases left between them. The CDR3 totals 14 residues. From germline, CDR1 is LGHDT and CDR2 YNNKEL (reference sequence). CDR3 DNA sequence: TGTGCCAGCAGCCAAGATTACAGGAACACTGAAGCTTTCTTT. Protein product: CASSQDYRNTEAFF.

The J gene is TRBJ2-2, the V gene TRBV24-1, with 10 bases fitting TRBD2. The CDR3 is 19 amino acids. The ends lost 2 bases at V and 4 bases at J; junction bases unmatched: 12. In germline, CDR1 is KGHDR, CDR2 SFDVKD. The CDR3 loop reads CATSDSYQFSGRATGELFF. CDR3 nucleotide sequence: TGTGCCACCAGTGATTCGTACCAATTCAGCGGGAGGGCCACCGGGGAGCTGTTTTTT.

This clone came up a few times. J is TRBJ1-1 and V is TRBV14; D gene ambiguous. The germline V gene encodes CDR1 SGHDN and CDR2 FVKESK. CDR3 length: 14 residues. Trimming pared 2 bases from V and 1 base from J, leaving 8 bases between. CDR3: CASSQFSGNTEAFF. In DNA form, the CDR3 reads TGTGCCAGCAGCCAATTTTCCGGGAACACTGAAGCTTTCTTT.

The chain couples TRBV13 to TRBJ2-2, with D tentatively TRBD2 (5 bases). From germline, CDR1 is PRHDT and CDR2 FYEKMQ (reference sequence). Trimming removed 0 bases from V and 6 bases from J, with 11 bases in between. CDR3 length: 15 amino acids. The CDR3 protein is CASSLGLLDPGELFF. CDR3 bases: TGTGCCAGCAGCTTAGGCCTACTAGATCCCGGGGAGCTGTTTTTT.

J is TRBJ2-1 and V is TRBV7-9; a weak D match, TRBD1 (6 bases). With 2 bases removed from V and 3 bases from J, the gap between germline ends came to 8 bases. From germline, CDR1 is SEHNR and CDR2 FQNEAQ (reference sequence). The CDR3 sequence is 14 residues long. Here the CDR3 reads CASSLLQGYNEQFF. Here the CDR3 DNA reads TGTGCCAGCAGCTTATTACAGGGCTACAATGAGCAGTTCTTC.

This chain connects TRBV6-1 to TRBJ2-7, with 10 bases lining up with TRBD2. Trimming cost V 3 bases and J 2 bases; bases outside gene matches: 4. Germline V gene lookup returns CDR1 MNHNS and CDR2 SASEGT. The CDR3 has 15 residues. CDR3 sequence (DNA): TGTGCCAGCAGTGAGCCGGGACTAGCGCCCTACGAGCAGTACTTC. Translated: CASSEPGLAPYEQYF.

The chain recombines TRBV18 with TRBJ2-5; TRBD1 matches at 7 bases. Trimming cost V 0 bases and J 2 bases; bases outside gene matches: 3. The CDR3 spans 15 residues. CDR1 is KGHSH, CDR2 LQKENI, per germline. Here the CDR3 reads CASSPPVRGQETQYF. Written as DNA, the CDR3 is TGTGCCAGCTCACCACCGGTCAGGGGGCAAGAGACCCAGTACTTC.

The rearrangement joins TRBV9 to TRBJ2-5; TRBD2 matches 10 bases. The CDR3 is made up of 16 amino acids. Trimming cost V 0 bases and J 1 base; bases outside gene matches: 3. CDR1 is SGDLS, CDR2 YYNGEE, per germline. The CDR3 DNA reads as TGTGCCAGCAGCGTAGGAAGCGGGAGGGCCCAAGAGACCCAGTACTTC. The encoded protein is CASSVGSGRAQETQYF.

The chain links TRBV11-2 to TRBJ2-7, with 7 positions matching TRBD2. There are 13 residues in the CDR3. Germline CDR1 SGHAT, CDR2 FQNNGV. The V gene end was trimmed by 4 bases and the J gene end by 3 bases; junction bases not matched to a gene: 3. In DNA, the CDR3 is TGTGCCAGCAGCTCCGGGAGGAACTACGAGCAGTACTTC. This sequence encodes CASSSGRNYEQYF.

The chain uses TRBV18 and TRBJ2-7, with 7 bases aligning to TRBD1. This CDR3 has 14 residues. In germline, CDR1 is KGHSH, CDR2 LQKENI. The V segment lost 3 bases and the J segment 5 bases; nucleotides outside the gene matches: 7. For the CDR3, the DNA is TGTGCCAGCTCACCTACGACAGGGAGCAACGAGCAGTACTTC. It specifies CASSPTTGSNEQYF.

The DNA for the CDR3 is TGTGCCAGTACCGCACTAGCGGGAGTCGAGCAGTTCTTC. As protein: CASTALAGVEQFF. This sequence joins TRBV19 and TRBJ2-1, with 11 bases identical to TRBD2. Germline values: CDR1 LNHDA, CDR2 SQIVND (reference sequence). CDR3 length: 13 residues. With 7 bases clipped from V and 10 bases from J, the junction kept 6 bases outside the gene matches.

The CDR3 nucleotides are TGTGCCAGCAGCCAACAGACTAGCGGAACAGATACGCAGTATTTT. Its translation: CASSQQTSGTDTQYF. The J gene is TRBJ2-3, the V gene TRBV4-2; TRBD2 aligns across 9 bases. The CDR3 contains 15 residues. V trimming: 2 bases; J trimming: 3 bases; junction bases outside the gene matches: 3. The germline gives CDR1 LGHNA, CDR2 YNFKEQ.